This is a list of T cell receptor beta chains from one sample in a study of blood T cell repertoires in COVID-19. Repertoires were generated with immunoSEQ multiplex PCR, while TCRdb's copy carries only in-frame clones and drops some. The repertoire has around 63,000 clones, 80% of them found once; the top ten carry 6.5% to 7.5%. The sample comprised peripheral blood. All receptors derive from a man aged 55 to 70 with acute or convalescent COVID-19. Both conserved end residues are part of each CDR3. The order of the fields is J gene, clone size, V gene, D gene, CDR3 DNA, CDR3 protein. The D gene is left open where the match is weak. Clone sizes are given selectively: once, few, many, or a class where the clone is expanded.

J: TRBJ2-7; size: NA; V: TRBV27; D: NA; DNA: TGTGCCAGCAGTCGTAACAGGGTTTACGAGCAGTACTTC; CDR3: CASSRNRVYEQYF
J: TRBJ1-5; size: NA; V: TRBV7-8; D: TRBD1; DNA: TGTGCCAGCAGCTCGGGGACAGGGATGAAGCCCCAGCATTTT; CDR3: CASSSGTGMKPQHF
J: TRBJ2-1; size: NA; V: TRBV11-3; D: TRBD2; DNA: TGTGCCAGCAGCTTAAAAGCTAGCGGGGGCCTCAATGAGCAGTTCTTC; CDR3: CASSLKASGGLNEQFF
J: TRBJ2-7; size: NA; V: TRBV9; D: TRBD2; DNA: TGTGCCAGCAAGCGGGACGGAGAGCAGTACTTC; CDR3: CASKRDGEQYF
J: TRBJ1-1; size: NA; V: TRBV4-1; D: NA; DNA: TGCGCCAGCAGCCGGGGGTTCCAGGGGCCTAGGAACACTGAAGCTTTCTTT; CDR3: CASSRGFQGPRNTEAFF
J: TRBJ1-5; size: NA; V: TRBV6-5; D: TRBD1; DNA: TGTGCCAGCAGCAGGACAGGGGATCAGCCCCAGCATTTT; CDR3: CASSRTGDQPQHF
J: TRBJ2-3; size: NA; V: TRBV10-1; D: TRBD1; DNA: TGCGCCAGCAGTGATTCCGCAGGGGGCCTCACAGATACGCAGTATTTT; CDR3: CASSDSAGGLTDTQYF
J: TRBJ2-7; size: NA; V: TRBV5-1; D: NA; DNA: TGCGCCAGCAGCTTGGTACAGGGAAGAGCCGAGCAGTACTTC; CDR3: CASSLVQGRAEQYF
J: TRBJ1-2; size: NA; V: TRBV6-5; D: TRBD1; DNA: TGTGCCAGCAGTTCGCGACAGGGGAGGAGCGGCTACACCTTC; CDR3: CASSSRQGRSGYTF
J: TRBJ1-1; size: NA; V: TRBV4-2; D: NA; DNA: TGTGCCAGCAGCCAAGATCTTCTGAACACTGAAGCTTTCTTT; CDR3: CASSQDLLNTEAFF
J: TRBJ2-5; size: NA; V: TRBV11-2; D: TRBD1; DNA: TGTGCCAGCAGCACGGACAGGGGTTTAGAGACCCAGTACTTC; CDR3: CASSTDRGLETQYF
J: TRBJ2-7; size: once; V: TRBV5-1; D: NA; DNA: TGCGCCAGCAGCTTCTTCCTAGCGAAGGACGAGCAGTACTTC; CDR3: CASSFFLAKDEQYF
J: TRBJ1-1; size: NA; V: TRBV20-1; D: NA; DNA: TGCAGTGCTAGTGGGCCGTTGAACACTGAAGCTTTCTTT; CDR3: CSASGPLNTEAFF
J: TRBJ2-5; size: NA; V: TRBV7-9; D: NA; DNA: TGTGCCATCCGGACGGGGGAAGAGACCCAGTACTTC; CDR3: CAIRTGEETQYF
J: TRBJ1-1; size: NA; V: TRBV5-6; D: NA; DNA: TGTGCCAGCAGCAGGAGGAGCGGTTACACTGAAGCTTTCTTT; CDR3: CASSRRSGYTEAFF
J: TRBJ1-2; size: NA; V: TRBV5-1; D: TRBD1; DNA: TGCGCTAGCAGCTTGGGGACAGAGACCTATGGCTACACCTTC; CDR3: CASSLGTETYGYTF
J: TRBJ1-1; size: NA; V: TRBV7-8; D: NA; DNA: TGTGCCAGCAGCTTAACCTCGACAGTGGGGGGGTTAACGTCTGAAGCTTTCTTT; CDR3: CASSLTSTVGGLTSEAFF
J: TRBJ2-1; size: NA; V: TRBV15; D: TRBD2; DNA: TGTGCCACCAGCCCCTGGAAGGGGGGACTAGCGGGGGGCGATGAGCAGTTCTTC; CDR3: CATSPWKGGLAGGDEQFF
J: TRBJ2-5; size: NA; V: TRBV2; D: NA; DNA: TGTGCCAGCAGTGAAGGGGCGGGTCAGTACCAAGAGACCCAGTACTTC; CDR3: CASSEGAGQYQETQYF
J: TRBJ1-1; size: NA; V: TRBV19; D: TRBD1; DNA: TGTGCCAGTAGGCCAGACAGGGGCAACACTGAAGCTTTCTTT; CDR3: CASRPDRGNTEAFF
J: TRBJ2-2; size: NA; V: TRBV7-8; D: NA; DNA: TGTGCCAGCAGCCCTAACCCGGGGTCGAACACCGGGGAGCTGTTTTTT; CDR3: CASSPNPGSNTGELFF
J: TRBJ1-2; size: NA; V: TRBV30; D: TRBD1; DNA: TGTGCCTGGAGTGGATTGGTCCCTTCCGGGACAGGGCAAAACTATGGCTACACCTTC; CDR3: CAWSGLVPSGTGQNYGYTF
J: TRBJ1-1; size: NA; V: TRBV6-6; D: NA; DNA: TGTGCCAGCAGTCCCGCGCGAGCCGGGATGAACACTGAAGCTTTCTTT; CDR3: CASSPARAGMNTEAFF
J: TRBJ1-5; size: NA; V: TRBV9; D: NA; DNA: TGTGCCAGCGGCCCGGGGGATGATAGCAATCAGCCCCAGCATTTT; CDR3: CASGPGDDSNQPQHF
J: TRBJ1-1; size: NA; V: TRBV18; D: NA; DNA: TGTGCCAGCTCACTGAAGTCGCAGGGGAGCACTGAAGCTTTCTTT; CDR3: CASSLKSQGSTEAFF
J: TRBJ1-1; size: NA; V: TRBV3-1/TRBV3-2; D: NA; DNA: TGTGCCAGCAGCCAAGAACTGGGCGTGGGCACTGAAGCTTTCTTT; CDR3: CASSQELGVGTEAFF
J: TRBJ1-2; size: once; V: TRBV5-1; D: TRBD1; DNA: TGCGCCAGCAGCTTGGCTGGGACAGGGGCTAACTATGGCTACACCTTC; CDR3: CASSLAGTGANYGYTF
J: TRBJ1-3; size: NA; V: TRBV28; D: TRBD1; DNA: TGTGCCAGCAGACCACAGGGGGCTGAGAACACCATATATTTT; CDR3: CASRPQGAENTIYF
J: TRBJ1-2; size: once; V: TRBV19; D: TRBD1; DNA: TGTGCCAGTAGCCCGACAGGGAGTTTGGGCTACACCTTC; CDR3: CASSPTGSLGYTF
J: TRBJ2-7; size: NA; V: TRBV10-3; D: NA; DNA: TGTGCCATCGGGCCGCGGGACTCCCACTCCTACGAGCAGTACTTC; CDR3: CAIGPRDSHSYEQYF
J: TRBJ2-5; size: NA; V: TRBV6-6; D: NA; DNA: TGTGCCAGCAACCGGGACACCCAGCTGGAGACCCAGTACTTC; CDR3: CASNRDTQLETQYF
J: TRBJ1-2; size: few; V: TRBV6-2/TRBV6-3; D: TRBD1; DNA: TGTGCCAGCAGTGAGGACAGGGCCAGAGGCTACACCTTC; CDR3: CASSEDRARGYTF
J: TRBJ2-1; size: NA; V: TRBV10-3; D: NA; DNA: TGTGCCATCAGTGAAGAGCGGGCAAATGAGCAGTTCTTC; CDR3: CAISEERANEQFF
J: TRBJ2-1; size: NA; V: TRBV27; D: NA; DNA: TGTGCCAGCAGTCCCCGGAGTAGCTCCTACAATGAGCAGTTCTTC; CDR3: CASSPRSSSYNEQFF
J: TRBJ2-3; size: once; V: TRBV10-1; D: NA; DNA: TGCGCCAGCAGCCCTTTGAGGGGGGGCCGCAGCACAGATACGCAGTATTTT; CDR3: CASSPLRGGRSTDTQYF
J: TRBJ1-6; size: NA; V: TRBV19; D: TRBD1; DNA: TGTGCCAGTAAGGCGACAGGGTTCTCACCCCTCCACTTT; CDR3: CASKATGFSPLHF
J: TRBJ2-2; size: NA; V: TRBV19; D: TRBD2; DNA: TGTGCCAGTAGTATTTCTAGCGGGGGGGTGAACACCGGGGAGCTGTTTTTT; CDR3: CASSISSGGVNTGELFF
J: TRBJ2-1; size: NA; V: TRBV19; D: NA; DNA: TGTGCCAGCAACTGGGAGGGGGGGCCCTACAATGAGCAGTTCTTC; CDR3: CASNWEGGPYNEQFF
J: TRBJ1-2; size: many; V: TRBV9; D: NA; DNA: TGTGCCAGCAGCGTACCCCTCAGCGGGGAGGATGGCTACACCTTC; CDR3: CASSVPLSGEDGYTF
J: TRBJ2-7; size: NA; V: TRBV7-9; D: NA; DNA: TGTGCCAGCAGCTCTTCGACGCGACTGGTGGGCGAGCAGTACTTC; CDR3: CASSSSTRLVGEQYF
J: TRBJ2-7; size: NA; V: TRBV18; D: TRBD2; DNA: TGTGCCAGCTCAGAACGTACTAGCGGGGGACGGAACGAGCAGTACTTC; CDR3: CASSERTSGGRNEQYF
J: TRBJ2-4; size: NA; V: TRBV5-4; D: NA; DNA: TGTGCCAGCAGCTTCGGGGGGCGGAACATTCAGTACTTC; CDR3: CASSFGGRNIQYF
J: TRBJ1-2; size: NA; V: TRBV5-1; D: TRBD1; DNA: TGCGCCAGCAGCTTAGAGGGACAGAGACTAAATGGCTACACCTTC; CDR3: CASSLEGQRLNGYTF
J: TRBJ2-7; size: NA; V: TRBV7-3; D: TRBD2; DNA: TGTGCCAGCAGTCCTAGCGGGGGTAACGAGCAGTACTTC; CDR3: CASSPSGGNEQYF
J: TRBJ2-3; size: NA; V: TRBV18; D: TRBD2; DNA: TGTGCCAGCTCACGGGCGGGGGAGATCACAGATACGCAGTATTTT; CDR3: CASSRAGEITDTQYF
J: TRBJ2-3; size: NA; V: TRBV11-1; D: NA; DNA: TGTGCCAGCAGTCGAGGACTACTTAGCACAGATACGCAGTATTTT; CDR3: CASSRGLLSTDTQYF
J: TRBJ1-2; size: few; V: TRBV10-1; D: NA; DNA: TGCGCCAGCAGTGAGCGAGGCAGAACCTATGGCTACACCTTC; CDR3: CASSERGRTYGYTF
J: TRBJ1-1; size: NA; V: TRBV30; D: TRBD1; DNA: TGTGCCTGGGGTCTGTACAGGGGCCAGAACACTGAAGCTTTCTTT; CDR3: CAWGLYRGQNTEAFF